This T cell receptor beta chain appears in the sequencing data of a study of T cells of healthy individuals. This clonotype was observed at least ten times. The CDR3 extends over 14 amino acids. Trimming left V 3 bases short and J 2 bases short, with 8 bases between. From germline, CDR1 is MNHEY and CDR2 SMNVEV (reference sequence). A single record per CDR3 protein comes from TCRdb applying MiXCR to the 5' RACE reads. The sample contains around 80,000 distinct CDR3 sequences, about 5.5% of which appear only once. The clonotype comes from a female donor in good health. J is TRBJ1-3 and V is TRBV27; weak D call: TRBD1 (5 bases). The CDR3 sequence: CASSLQGAGNTIYF. CDR3 nucleotides: TGTGCCAGCAGTTTGCAGGGTGCTGGAAACACCATATATTTT.